This passage covers 8 T cell receptor beta chains from one sample sequenced in a study of blood T cell repertoires in COVID-19. The assay was immunoSEQ multiplex PCR, and TCRdb's table has in-frame clones only and misses some. The sample consists of roughly 190,000 clones, 80% of them appearing once. The sample consisted of peripheral blood. These TCRs come from a man aged 55 to 70 with acute or convalescent COVID-19.

This rearrangement joins TRBV27 to TRBJ1-5, with D perhaps TRBD1 (6 bases). CDR3 size: 16 residues. V lost 8 bases, J lost 1 base, and 18 bases lay in between. Germline loops: CDR1 MNHEY, CDR2 SMNVEV (reference sequence). CDR3 sequence reads: CASPQGGEESNQPQHF. Here the CDR3 DNA reads TGTGCCAGCCCCCAAGGGGGGGAAGAGAGCAATCAGCCCCAGCATTTT.

The V gene is TRBV4-1, the J gene TRBJ2-7, with D perhaps matching TRBD1 (5 bases). CDR1 is MGHRA, CDR2 YSYEKL, per germline. V was trimmed by 8 bases and J by 3 bases, leaving 17 bases between them. This CDR3 is 14 amino acids long. CDR3 bases: TGCGCCAGCGCTTTAGACAGTCCCGACTACGAGCAGTACTTC. This encodes CASALDSPDYEQYF.

The V and J genes are TRBV5-1 and TRBJ2-1, with 7 bases lining up with TRBD2. V lost 3 bases, J lost 9 bases, and 12 bases stayed unmatched. Germline lookup yields CDR1 SGHRS and CDR2 YFSETQ. The CDR3 has 15 residues. CDR3 coding DNA: TGCGCCAGCAGCTCCCGTAGCGGGCCCGATGGTGAGCAGTTCTTC. Translating gives CASSSRSGPDGEQFF.

V usage is TRBV27 and J usage is TRBJ2-3, with D uncertain. CDR3 length equals 17 residues. Germline V gives CDR1 MNHEY, CDR2 SMNVEV (reference sequence). V gave up 6 bases and J gave up 2 bases, with 21 bases separating them. CDR3 in amino acids: CASSPKTMGQYTDTQYF. DNA for the CDR3: TGTGCCAGCAGCCCTAAAACAATGGGCCAGTACACAGATACGCAGTATTTT.

The chain is built from TRBV19 and TRBJ1-2; D perhaps matches TRBD1 (5 bases). The CDR3 consists of 14 residues. Per germline, CDR1 LNHDA and CDR2 SQIVND (reference sequence). Trimming cost V 10 bases and J 0 bases, with 15 bases left between them. CDR3 sequence reads: CAILTGDTNYGYTF. The CDR3 bases are TGTGCCATCCTAACAGGCGATACTAACTATGGCTACACCTTC.

The CDR3 bases are TGTGCCAGCAGCATCGAAAGGGGACAGGGGACTAATGAAAAACTGTTTTTT. It translates to CASSIERGQGTNEKLFF. The chain couples TRBV7-2 to TRBJ1-4; 10 nucleotides align to TRBD1. This CDR3 comprises 17 residues. Germline trimming cut 5 bases from V and 2 bases from J; bases unmatched to any gene: 8. Germline-derived CDR1 and CDR2 are SGHTA and FQGNSA.

This clone was seen a single time. The chain combines TRBV7-2 with TRBJ2-7; the match to TRBD2 covers 13 bases. CDR1 is SGHTA and CDR2 is FQGNSA in the germline V gene. The CDR3 contains 16 residues. The J segment lost 2 bases and the V segment lost 3 bases, leaving 4 bases of the junction unmatched. Written as DNA, the CDR3 is TGTGCCAGCAGCTTGACTAGCGGGGGGTCGGCCTACGAGCAGTACTTC. It translates to CASSLTSGGSAYEQYF.

V gene TRBV2 combines with J gene TRBJ2-2; 7 bases align to TRBD2. Losses at the gene ends were 8 bases for V and 5 bases for J; bases not matched to a gene: 11. Germline values: CDR1 SNHLY, CDR2 FYNNEI. CDR3 size: 15 residues. The CDR3 here is CASRRTSVGTGELFF. For the CDR3, the DNA is TGTGCCAGCCGGAGAACTAGCGTCGGGACCGGGGAGCTGTTTTTT.